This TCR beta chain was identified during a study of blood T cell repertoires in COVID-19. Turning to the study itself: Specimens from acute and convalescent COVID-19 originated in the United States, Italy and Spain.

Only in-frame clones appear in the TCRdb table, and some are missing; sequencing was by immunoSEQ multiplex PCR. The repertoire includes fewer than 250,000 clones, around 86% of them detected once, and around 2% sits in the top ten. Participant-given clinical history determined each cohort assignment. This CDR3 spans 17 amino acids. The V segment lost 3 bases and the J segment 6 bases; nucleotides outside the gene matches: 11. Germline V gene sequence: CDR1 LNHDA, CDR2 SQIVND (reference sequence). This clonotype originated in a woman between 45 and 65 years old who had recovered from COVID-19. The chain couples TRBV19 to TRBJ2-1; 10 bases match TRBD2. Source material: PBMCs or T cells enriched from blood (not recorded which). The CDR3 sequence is CASSMAASGSAGNEQFF. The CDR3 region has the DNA TGTGCCAGTAGTATGGCGGCTAGCGGGAGTGCGGGCAATGAGCAGTTCTTC.